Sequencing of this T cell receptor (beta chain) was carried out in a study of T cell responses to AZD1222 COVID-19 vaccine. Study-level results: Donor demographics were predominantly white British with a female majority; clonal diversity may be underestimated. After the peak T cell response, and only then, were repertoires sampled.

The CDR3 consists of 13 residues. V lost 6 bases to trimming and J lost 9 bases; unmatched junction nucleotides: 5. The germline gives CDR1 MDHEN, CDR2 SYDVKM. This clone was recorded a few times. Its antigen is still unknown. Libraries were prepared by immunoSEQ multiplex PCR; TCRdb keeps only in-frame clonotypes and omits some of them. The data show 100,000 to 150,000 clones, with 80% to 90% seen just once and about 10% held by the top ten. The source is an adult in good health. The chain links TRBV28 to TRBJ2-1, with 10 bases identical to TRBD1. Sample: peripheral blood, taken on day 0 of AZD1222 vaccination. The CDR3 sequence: CASSPGQGGEQFF. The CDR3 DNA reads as TGTGCCAGCAGCCCCGGACAGGGGGGTGAGCAGTTCTTC.